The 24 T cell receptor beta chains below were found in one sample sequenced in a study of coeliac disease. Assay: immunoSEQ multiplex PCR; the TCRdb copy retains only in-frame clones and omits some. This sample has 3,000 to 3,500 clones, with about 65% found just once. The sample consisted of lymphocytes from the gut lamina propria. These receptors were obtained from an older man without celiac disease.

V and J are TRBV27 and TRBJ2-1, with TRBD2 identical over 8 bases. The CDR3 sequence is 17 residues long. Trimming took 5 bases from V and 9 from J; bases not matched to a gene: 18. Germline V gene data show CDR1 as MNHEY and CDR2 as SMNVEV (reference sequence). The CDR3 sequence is CASSPGPPSGSYSEQFF. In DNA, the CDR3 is TGTGCCAGCAGTCCAGGACCCCCCAGCGGGAGTTACTCTGAGCAGTTCTTC.

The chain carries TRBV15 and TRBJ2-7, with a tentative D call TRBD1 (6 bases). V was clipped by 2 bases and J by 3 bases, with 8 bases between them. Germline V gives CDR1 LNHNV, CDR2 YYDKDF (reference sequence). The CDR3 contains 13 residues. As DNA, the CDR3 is TGTGCCACCAGCAGAACCAGGGGCTACGAGCAGTACGTC. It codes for CATSRTRGYEQYV.

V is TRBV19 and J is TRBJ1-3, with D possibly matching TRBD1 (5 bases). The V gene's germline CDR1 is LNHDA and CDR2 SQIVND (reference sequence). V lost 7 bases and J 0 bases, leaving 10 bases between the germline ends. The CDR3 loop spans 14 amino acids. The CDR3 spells CASTRQFSGNTIYF. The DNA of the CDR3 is TGTGCCAGTACCCGACAGTTCTCTGGAAACACCATATATTTT.

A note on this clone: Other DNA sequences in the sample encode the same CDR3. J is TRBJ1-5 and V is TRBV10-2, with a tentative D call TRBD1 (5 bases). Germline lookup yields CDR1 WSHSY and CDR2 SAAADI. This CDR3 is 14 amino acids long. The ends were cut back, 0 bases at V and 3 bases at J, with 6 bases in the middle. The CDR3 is CASSESGANQPQHF. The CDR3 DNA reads TGCGCCAGCAGTGAGTCAGGGGCCAATCAGCCCCAGCATTTT.

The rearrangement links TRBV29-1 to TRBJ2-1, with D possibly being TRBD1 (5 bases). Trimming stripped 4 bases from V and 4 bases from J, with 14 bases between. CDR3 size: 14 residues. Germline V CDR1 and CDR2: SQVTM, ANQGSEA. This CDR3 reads CSVVDQGFYNEQFF. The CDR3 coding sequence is TGCAGCGTTGTGGATCAGGGTTTTTACAATGAGCAGTTCTTC.

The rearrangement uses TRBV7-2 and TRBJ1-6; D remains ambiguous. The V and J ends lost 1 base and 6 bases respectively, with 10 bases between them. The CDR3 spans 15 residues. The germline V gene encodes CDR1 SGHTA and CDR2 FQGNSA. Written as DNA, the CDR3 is TGTGCCAGCAGCTTAGTCGCGCCTCCTAATTCACCCCTCCACTTT. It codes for CASSLVAPPNSPLHF.

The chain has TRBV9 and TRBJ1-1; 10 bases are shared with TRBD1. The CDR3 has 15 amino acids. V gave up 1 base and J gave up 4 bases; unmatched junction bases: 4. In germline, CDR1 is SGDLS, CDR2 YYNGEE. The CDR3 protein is CASSVMTGGLTEAFF. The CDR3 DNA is TGTGCCAGCAGCGTAATGACAGGGGGCCTCACTGAAGCTTTCTTT. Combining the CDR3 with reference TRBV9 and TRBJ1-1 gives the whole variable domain DSGVTQTPKHLITATGQRVTLRCSPRSGDLSVYWYQQSLDQGLQFLIQYYNGEERAKGNILERFSAQQFPDLHSELNLSSLELGDSALYFCASSVMTGGLTEAFFGQGTRLTVV.

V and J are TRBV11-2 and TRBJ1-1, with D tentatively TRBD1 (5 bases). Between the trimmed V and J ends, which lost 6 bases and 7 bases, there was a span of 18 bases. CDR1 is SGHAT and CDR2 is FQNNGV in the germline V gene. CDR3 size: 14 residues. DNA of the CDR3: TGTGCCAGCAGGGGAACGGGGGGACTGGGTGAAGCTTTCTTT. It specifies CASRGTGGLGEAFF.

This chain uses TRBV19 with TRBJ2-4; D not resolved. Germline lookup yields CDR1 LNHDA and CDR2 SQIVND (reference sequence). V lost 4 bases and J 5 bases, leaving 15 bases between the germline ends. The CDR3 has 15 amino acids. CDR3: CASSKSVLAQNIQYF. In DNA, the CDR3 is TGTGCCAGTAGTAAAAGCGTACTGGCTCAAAACATTCAGTACTTC.

CDR3 protein: CASSVDQAGGNEQFF. DNA for the CDR3: TGTGCCAGCAGCGTAGACCAAGCGGGAGGCAATGAGCAGTTCTTC. The rearrangement joins TRBV9 to TRBJ2-1; TRBD2 aligns across 9 bases. The J segment lost 6 bases and the V segment lost 0 bases, leaving 4 bases of the junction unmatched. This CDR3 has 15 amino acids. Germline CDR1 is SGDLS and CDR2 is YYNGEE.

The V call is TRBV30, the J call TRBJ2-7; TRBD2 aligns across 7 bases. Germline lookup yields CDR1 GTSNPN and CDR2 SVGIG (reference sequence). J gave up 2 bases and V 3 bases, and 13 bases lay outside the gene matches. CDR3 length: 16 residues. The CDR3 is CAWRPPGLVPTYEQYF. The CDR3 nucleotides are TGTGCCTGGAGACCCCCCGGACTAGTCCCGACCTACGAGCAGTACTTC.

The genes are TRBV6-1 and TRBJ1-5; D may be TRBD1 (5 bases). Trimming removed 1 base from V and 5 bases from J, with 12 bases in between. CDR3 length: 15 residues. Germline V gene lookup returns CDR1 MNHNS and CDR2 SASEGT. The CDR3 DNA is TGTGCCAGCAGTGAAGGCCAGGGTAACTATCAGCCCCAGCATTTT. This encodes CASSEGQGNYQPQHF.

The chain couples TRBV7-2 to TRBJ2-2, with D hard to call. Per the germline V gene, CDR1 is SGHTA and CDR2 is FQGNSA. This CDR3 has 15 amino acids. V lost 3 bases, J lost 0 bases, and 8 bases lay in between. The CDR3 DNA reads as TGTGCCAGCAGCTTGTCACAGACGAACACCGGGGAGCTGTTTTTT. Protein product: CASSLSQTNTGELFF.

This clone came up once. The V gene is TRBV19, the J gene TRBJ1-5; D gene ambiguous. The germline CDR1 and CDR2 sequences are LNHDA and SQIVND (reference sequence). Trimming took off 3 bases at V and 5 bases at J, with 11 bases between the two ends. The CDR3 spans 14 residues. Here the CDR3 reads CASSMMSTHQPQHF. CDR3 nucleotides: TGTGCCAGTAGTATGATGTCGACTCATCAGCCCCAGCATTTT.

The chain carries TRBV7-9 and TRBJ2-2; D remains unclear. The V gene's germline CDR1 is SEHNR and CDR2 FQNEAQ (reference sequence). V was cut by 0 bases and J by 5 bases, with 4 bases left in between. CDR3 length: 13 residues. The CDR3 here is CASSLALTGELFF. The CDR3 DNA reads TGTGCCAGCAGCTTAGCCCTGACCGGGGAGCTGTTTTTT.

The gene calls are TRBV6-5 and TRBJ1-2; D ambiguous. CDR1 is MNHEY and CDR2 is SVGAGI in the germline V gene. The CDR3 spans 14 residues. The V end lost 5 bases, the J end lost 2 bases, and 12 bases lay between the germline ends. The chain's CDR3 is CASSHPGINYGYTF. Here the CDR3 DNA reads TGTGCCAGCAGTCACCCGGGGATCAACTATGGCTACACCTTC.

In DNA form, the CDR3 reads TGTGCCAGTAGTAGACTAGCGAACACCGGGGAGCTGTTTTTT. Translation gives CASSRLANTGELFF. The J gene is TRBJ2-2, the V gene TRBV19; TRBD2 might be the D (6 bases). The V end was cut by 4 bases, the J end by 0 bases, with 6 bases between. CDR1 LNHDA and CDR2 SQIVND come from the germline V gene (reference sequence). CDR3 length: 14 amino acids.

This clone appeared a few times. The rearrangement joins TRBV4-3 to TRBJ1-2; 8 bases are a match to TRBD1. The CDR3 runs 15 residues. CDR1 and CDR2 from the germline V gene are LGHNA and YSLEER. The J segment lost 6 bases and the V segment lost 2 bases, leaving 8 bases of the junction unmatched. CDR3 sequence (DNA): TGCGCCAGCAGCCAATCTACAGGGGGAGGAGATGGCTACACCTTC. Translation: CASSQSTGGGDGYTF.

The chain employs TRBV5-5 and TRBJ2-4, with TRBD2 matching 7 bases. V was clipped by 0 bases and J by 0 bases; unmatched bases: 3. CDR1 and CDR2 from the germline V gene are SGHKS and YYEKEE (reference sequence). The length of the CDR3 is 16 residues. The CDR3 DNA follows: TGTGCCAGCAGCTTGGACGGGGGGTTAGCCAAAAACATTCAGTACTTC. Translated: CASSLDGGLAKNIQYF.

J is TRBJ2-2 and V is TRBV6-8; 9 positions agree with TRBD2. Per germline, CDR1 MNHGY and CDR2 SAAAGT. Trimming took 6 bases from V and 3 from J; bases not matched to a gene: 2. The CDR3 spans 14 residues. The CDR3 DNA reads TGTGCCAGCAGGACTAGCGGTGACACCGGGGAGCTGTTTTTT. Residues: CASRTSGDTGELFF.

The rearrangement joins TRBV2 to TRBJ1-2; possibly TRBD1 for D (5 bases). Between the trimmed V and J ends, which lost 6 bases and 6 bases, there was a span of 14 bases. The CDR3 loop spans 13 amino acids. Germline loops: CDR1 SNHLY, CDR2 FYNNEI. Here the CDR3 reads CASRGTGDHGYTF. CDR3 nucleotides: TGTGCCAGCAGGGGGACGGGGGACCATGGCTACACCTTC.

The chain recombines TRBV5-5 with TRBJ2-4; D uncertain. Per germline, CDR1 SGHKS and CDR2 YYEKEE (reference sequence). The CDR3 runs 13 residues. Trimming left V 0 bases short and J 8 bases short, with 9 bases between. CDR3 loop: CASSLAKRDIQYF. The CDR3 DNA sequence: TGTGCCAGCAGCTTGGCCAAACGAGACATTCAGTACTTC. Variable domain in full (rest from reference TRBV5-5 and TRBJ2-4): DAGVTQSPTHLIKTRGQQVTLRCSPISGHKSVSWYQQVLGQGPQFIFQYYEKEERGRGNFPDRFSARQFPNYSSELNVNALLLGDSALYLCASSLAKRDIQYFGAGTRLSVL.

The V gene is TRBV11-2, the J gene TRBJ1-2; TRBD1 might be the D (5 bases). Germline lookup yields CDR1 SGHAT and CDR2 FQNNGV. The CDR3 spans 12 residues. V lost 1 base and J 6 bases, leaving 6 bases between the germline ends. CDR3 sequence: CASSLAGNGYTF. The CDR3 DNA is TGTGCCAGCAGCTTAGCAGGGAATGGCTACACCTTC. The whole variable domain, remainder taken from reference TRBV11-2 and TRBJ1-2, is EAGVAQSPRYKIIEKRQSVAFWCNPISGHATLYWYQQILGQGPKLLIQFQNNGVVDDSQLPKDRFSAERLKGVDSTLKIQPAKLEDSAVYLCASSLAGNGYTFGSGTRLTVV.

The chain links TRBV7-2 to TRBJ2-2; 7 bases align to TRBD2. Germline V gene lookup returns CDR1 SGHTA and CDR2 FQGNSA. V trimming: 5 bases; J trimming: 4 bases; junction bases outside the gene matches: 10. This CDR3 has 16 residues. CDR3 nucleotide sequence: TGTGCCAGCAGCCCCTGGGGGGGACGGGGCACCGGGGAGCTGTTTTTT. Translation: CASSPWGGRGTGELFF.